The 18 T cell receptor beta chains listed next were all sequenced from one sample in a study of blood T cell repertoires in COVID-19. Produced via immunoSEQ multiplex PCR; TCRdb's table is partial and in-frame only. The sample records 200,000 to 250,000 clones, approximately 85% being singletons. Sequencing was performed on peripheral blood. The receptors come from a woman aged 70-85 years with COVID-19, enrolled during active disease.

This clone was observed a single time. The J gene is TRBJ1-2, the V gene TRBV2, with D possibly TRBD1 on 6 matching bases. Germline-derived CDR1 and CDR2 are SNHLY and FYNNEI. This CDR3 spans 15 amino acids. V lost 6 bases and J 4 bases, leaving 18 bases between the germline ends. In DNA, the CDR3 is TGTGCCAGCAGGGAACGGGGGGCTCTAACCTATGGCTACACCTTC. Residues: CASRERGALTYGYTF.

This chain connects TRBV5-1 to TRBJ2-1; TRBD1 is a possible D gene (6 bases). Germline V gene data show CDR1 as SGHRS and CDR2 as YFSETQ. This CDR3 region has 16 residues. The V end lost 1 base, the J end lost 0 bases, and 11 bases lay between the germline ends. The CDR3 sequence: CASSLNTGSSYNEQFF. The CDR3 coding sequence is TGCGCCAGCAGCTTGAATACAGGGAGCTCCTACAATGAGCAGTTCTTC.

The chain uses TRBV5-5 and TRBJ2-5, with TRBD2 identical over 12 bases. Germline loops: CDR1 SGHKS, CDR2 YYEKEE (reference sequence). The CDR3 is 19 amino acids. The V segment lost 2 bases and the J segment 1 base; nucleotides outside the gene matches: 12. CDR3 amino acids: CASSLSPVGLAGGQETQYF. The CDR3 nucleotides read TGTGCCAGCAGCTTAAGCCCCGTGGGACTAGCGGGCGGCCAAGAGACCCAGTACTTC.

The V and J genes are TRBV2 and TRBJ2-7, with 11 bases aligning to TRBD2. CDR3 length: 15 amino acids. The germline CDR1 and CDR2 sequences are SNHLY and FYNNEI. The ends lost 4 bases at V and 7 bases at J; junction bases unmatched: 9. In DNA, the CDR3 is TGTGCCAGCAGTGCAATAGCGGGAGGGCCGCGGGAGCAGTACTTC. It encodes CASSAIAGGPREQYF.

The CDR3 DNA sequence: TGTGCCAGCAGCCCCACCGGGACAAATACGCAGTATTTT. It is translated as CASSPTGTNTQYF. The V call is TRBV3-1 (or the pseudogene TRBV3-2), the J call TRBJ2-3, with D perhaps TRBD1 (6 bases). The CDR3 loop spans 13 amino acids. V lost 4 bases and J 7 bases, leaving 12 bases between the germline ends. Germline loops: CDR1 LGHDT, CDR2 YNNKEL (reference sequence).

This clone was detected once. This chain uses TRBV18 with TRBJ1-2; a possible D gene is TRBD1 (6 bases). V was cut by 3 bases and J by 0 bases, with 11 bases left in between. Germline-derived CDR1 and CDR2 are KGHSH and LQKENI. The CDR3 sequence is 15 residues long. CDR3 nucleotides: TGTGCCAGCTCACCTGGACAGCTAGCTAACTATGGCTACACCTTC. Its translation is CASSPGQLANYGYTF.

J is TRBJ1-1 and V is TRBV3-1 (or the pseudogene TRBV3-2); 8 positions match TRBD1. CDR1 is LGHDT, CDR2 YNNKEL, per germline (reference sequence). Trimming removed 4 bases from V and 1 base from J; junction bases left unmatched: 5. The CDR3 covers 15 residues. CDR3 bases: TGTGCCAGCAGCCTCCGGACAGGGCAGAACACTGAAGCTTTCTTT. This encodes CASSLRTGQNTEAFF.

The V gene is TRBV14, the J gene TRBJ2-7; maybe TRBD1 (6 bases). Germline values: CDR1 SGHDN, CDR2 FVKESK. Trimming removed 5 bases at V and 4 bases at J, with 18 bases between. CDR3 length: 15 amino acids. The CDR3 DNA follows: TGTGCCAGCAGCGAGGGCCAGGGGCGACCTTACGAGCAGTACTTC. The encoded protein is CASSEGQGRPYEQYF. Full variable domain (missing parts from reference TRBV14 and TRBJ2-7): EAGVTQFPSHSVIEKGQTVTLRCDPISGHDNLYWYRRVMGKEIKFLLHFVKESKQDESGMPNNRFLAERTGGTYSTLKVQPAELEDSGVYFCASSEGQGRPYEQYFGPGTRLTVT.

The genes are TRBV5-1 and TRBJ2-1; D remains ambiguous. CDR1 is SGHRS and CDR2 is YFSETQ in the germline V gene. CDR3 length equals 13 residues. V was trimmed by 0 bases and J by 8 bases, leaving 9 bases between them. The CDR3 DNA is TGCGCCAGCAGCTTGGTACCTGAGGATGAGCAGTTCTTC. It encodes CASSLVPEDEQFF.

This sequence joins TRBV5-1 and TRBJ2-5, with 10 bases identical to TRBD1. Germline CDR1 and CDR2: SGHRS and YFSETQ. With 4 bases clipped from V and 5 bases from J, the junction kept 8 bases outside the gene matches. The CDR3 consists of 15 residues. The CDR3 spells CASSPRQGAVETQYF. The CDR3 coding sequence is TGCGCCAGCAGCCCTCGACAGGGGGCTGTCGAGACCCAGTACTTC. The full variable domain, its missing parts supplied by reference TRBV5-1 and TRBJ2-5, is KAGVTQTPRYLIKTRGQQVTLSCSPISGHRSVSWYQQTPGQGLQFLFEYFSETQRNKGNFPGRFSGRQFSNSRSEMNVSTLELGDSALYLCASSPRQGAVETQYFGPGTRLLVL.

This sequence joins TRBV18 and TRBJ2-7; D might be TRBD1 (5 bases). Per germline, CDR1 KGHSH and CDR2 LQKENI. V was clipped by 3 bases and J by 2 bases, with 8 bases between them. The CDR3 extends over 13 amino acids. CDR3: CASSPRVPYEQYF. In DNA form, the CDR3 reads TGTGCCAGCTCACCCAGGGTCCCCTACGAGCAGTACTTC.

The table lists this clone with a few counts. The chain joins TRBV9 to TRBJ1-5, with 7 bases identical to TRBD1. Trimming at V came to 4 bases and at J to 7 bases, leaving 11 bases not matched to a gene. This CDR3 region has 15 residues. In germline, CDR1 is SGDLS, CDR2 YYNGEE. Here the CDR3 reads CASSPTDRVGQPQHF. The CDR3 DNA reads as TGTGCCAGCAGCCCTACCGACAGGGTTGGACAGCCCCAGCATTTT.

In DNA, the CDR3 is TGTGCCAGCCTTTTAGCGGGAGTCGGCACAGATACGCAGTATTTT. Amino acids: CASLLAGVGTDTQYF. The V and J genes are TRBV7-2 and TRBJ2-3, with 9 bases that match TRBD2. Germline CDR1 SGHTA, CDR2 FQGNSA. Trimming cost V 8 bases and J 1 base; bases outside gene matches: 7. The length of the CDR3 is 15 residues.

In DNA form, the CDR3 reads TGTGCCAGCAGCTCCTCAGGGACTAACAACAATGAGCAGTTCTTC. Translating gives CASSSSGTNNNEQFF. This sequence joins TRBV7-3 and TRBJ2-1, with 7 bases that match TRBD2. This CDR3 has 15 residues. Germline lookup yields CDR1 SGHTA and CDR2 FQGTGA. The ends lost 4 bases at V and 5 bases at J; junction bases unmatched: 8.

V gene TRBV3-1 (or the pseudogene TRBV3-2) combines with J gene TRBJ1-1; the D gene is possibly TRBD1 (5 bases). The CDR3 loop spans 14 amino acids. In germline, CDR1 is LGHDT, CDR2 YNNKEL (reference sequence). V lost 4 bases and J lost 3, with 12 bases in between. CDR3 sequence reads: CASSLRGGDTEAFF. DNA for the CDR3: TGTGCCAGCAGCCTTCGCGGAGGGGACACTGAAGCTTTCTTT.

The CDR3 here is CASSPPSDTQYF. The DNA of the CDR3 is TGTGCCAGCAGTCCTCCCTCAGATACGCAGTATTTT. The chain joins TRBV27 to TRBJ2-3; no reliable D call. V was trimmed by 5 bases and J by 4 bases, leaving 7 bases between them. Germline assignment: CDR1 MNHEY and CDR2 SMNVEV (reference sequence). The CDR3 is 12 residues long.

In DNA, the CDR3 is TGTGCCAGCAGCTTGGGACAGGGGAACTATGGCTACACCTTC. Protein sequence: CASSLGQGNYGYTF. The rearrangement links TRBV5-8 to TRBJ1-2; TRBD1 matches 8 bases. Unmatched junction bases numbered 0, after V lost 0 bases and J lost 2 bases. The CDR3 has 14 amino acids. Germline lookup yields CDR1 SGHTS and CDR2 YDEGEE.

The V gene is TRBV3-1 (or the pseudogene TRBV3-2), the J gene TRBJ1-3, with no clear D. Germline CDR1 reads LGHDT; CDR2 reads YNNKEL (reference sequence). V was pared by 4 bases and J by 3 bases, with 7 bases between. CDR3 length: 13 residues. The DNA of the CDR3 is TGTGCCAGCAGCCCCAGACTTGGAAACACCATATATTTT. Its protein is CASSPRLGNTIYF.